Reported below is one T cell receptor (beta chain). The protocol was immunoSEQ multiplex PCR, while the TCRdb copy is restricted to in-frame clones and leaves out a portion. The repertoire holds roughly 180,000 clones, with 84% as singletons. This sample stems from a study of cytotoxic CD8 clonotypes in ibrutinib-treated CLL. V dropped 1 base and J dropped 2 bases, with 6 bases sitting between them. This CDR3 has 14 residues. Germline V lookup: CDR1 SNHLY, CDR2 FYNNEI. This chain uses TRBV2 with TRBJ1-5; D unresolved. The clonotype was recovered from a human donor with chronic lymphocytic leukemia. Sequencing was performed on PBMCs, taken after 24 months of ibrutinib treatment. DNA for the CDR3: TGTGCCAGCAGTGAAGGGGGTGGCAATCAGCCCCAGCATTTT. It encodes CASSEGGGNQPQHF.